The clone carrying this T cell receptor beta chain came up a few times. V was pared by 5 bases and J by 5 bases, with 8 bases between. Germline CDR1 reads SGHRS; CDR2 reads YFSETQ. The CDR3 totals 12 residues. The sample comes from a study of blood T cell repertoires in COVID-19. Overall study: Researchers got acute and convalescent COVID-19 samples from the United States, Italy and Spain. PBMCs, B-cell-depleted T cells, or T cells were the source of the cDNA or gDNA that made up the material.

Authors' processing steps: Nucleated cell number was recorded as an estimate derived from reference gene primer amplification. Repertoires were generated with immunoSEQ multiplex PCR, while TCRdb's copy carries only in-frame clones and drops some. Clone size and the V and J calls come from that table; the DNA yielded D and trimming. Here the sample spans some 200,000 clones, around 80% being singletons. The receptor was isolated from an elderly woman with acute or convalescent COVID-19. The chain uses TRBV5-1 and TRBJ2-1; D is perhaps TRBD1 (5 bases). Source material: peripheral blood. The CDR3 DNA follows: TGCGCCAGCAGTTTCAGGGACAATGAGCAGTTCTTC. Amino acids: CASSFRDNEQFF.